The source of this TCR beta chain is a study of monozygotic twins with cystic fibrosis. This clone was counted once. Its antigen is not known. The trim removed 4 bases at V and 1 base at J, leaving 3 bases unmatched. CDR1 is MNHEY and CDR2 is SVGAGI in the germline V gene. This CDR3 has 16 residues. This table comes from immunoSEQ multiplex PCR, and its TCRdb copy is limited to in-frame clones, with some not included. This repertoire shows tens of thousands of clones, around nine tenths found once; its top ten account for approximately 0.5%. Points from the study as a whole: In 13 of 16 pairs, V gene usage was closest to the co-twin's.

Sequencing was performed on blood. The sequence came from a girl aged 2-10 years with cystic fibrosis. The chain is built from TRBV6-5 and TRBJ2-2; the match to TRBD2 covers 10 bases. The CDR3 nucleotides read TGTGCCAGCAGTTTTAGACTAGCGGGGAACACCGGGGAGCTGTTTTTT. This translates into CASSFRLAGNTGELFF.